The 27 T cell receptor beta chains below come from one sample, sequenced in a study of T cell repertoires in cytomegalovirus infection. For these receptors, no antigen is known. TCRdb fed the reads into MiXCR, producing one record per CDR3 protein. The sample has approximately 340,000 distinct CDR3 sequences, around 29% seen once; the top ten hold around 19%. Sequences were derived from cultured PBMCs, sampled from culture after CMV antigen stimulation. The receptors derive from a human donor in good health (CMV status not recorded). Some clones in this sample may be carry-over from other donors' samples.

The sample holds many counts of this clonotype. The V call is TRBV7-2, the J call TRBJ2-3, with a possible D match to TRBD1 (6 bases). V was cut by 5 bases and J by 0 bases, with 15 bases left in between. The CDR3 extends over 16 amino acids. The germline CDR1 and CDR2 sequences are SGHTA and FQGNSA. The CDR3 nucleotides read TGTGCCAGCAGCCAAGGGGGTTCCTCTAGCACAGATACGCAGTATTTT. It yields the protein CASSQGGSSSTDTQYF.

The chain links TRBV7-2 to TRBJ2-3; D unclear. Looked up from germline, CDR1 is SGHTA and CDR2 is FQGNSA. The V gene lost 5 bases and the J gene lost 2 bases, with 8 bases spanning the gap. The CDR3 consists of 13 residues. The chain's CDR3 is CASSAFNTDTQYF. In DNA, the CDR3 is TGTGCCAGCAGCGCGTTTAACACAGATACGCAGTATTTT. Filled out from reference TRBV7-2 and TRBJ2-3, the complete variable domain reads GAGVSQSPSNKVTEKGKDVELRCDPISGHTALYWYRQSLGQGLEFLIYFQGNSAPDKSGLPSDRFSAERTGGSVSTLTIQRTQQEDSAVYLCASSAFNTDTQYFGPGTRLTVL.

There are many counts of this clonotype. J is TRBJ2-6 and V is TRBV7-9; no firm D call. There are 15 residues in the CDR3. Trimming left V 5 bases short and J 4 bases short, with 12 bases between. Germline lookup yields CDR1 SEHNR and CDR2 FQNEAQ (reference sequence). The chain's CDR3 is CASSPATAGANVLTF. CDR3 DNA: TGTGCCAGCAGCCCAGCAACGGCGGGGGCCAACGTCCTGACTTTC.

CDR3 in amino acids: CAISESRDTEAFF. CDR3 bases: TGTGCCATCAGTGAGTCTAGGGACACTGAAGCTTTCTTT. The chain couples TRBV10-3 to TRBJ1-1, with D hard to call. CDR3 length: 13 residues. Trimming removed 0 bases from V and 3 bases from J, with 5 bases in between. Germline-derived CDR1 and CDR2 are ENHRY and SYGVKD.

There are a few counts of this clonotype. V and J are TRBV6-2 or TRBV6-3 and TRBJ2-4, with D possibly matching TRBD1 (6 bases). The germline V and J ends were trimmed by 5 bases and 1 base, with 18 bases remaining between them. The germline V gene encodes CDR1 MNHEY and CDR2 SVGEGT. There are 17 residues in the CDR3. CDR3 loop: CASSPLFGGAAKNIQYF. The CDR3, as DNA: TGTGCCAGCAGTCCGCTCTTTGGGGGCGCGGCCAAAAACATTCAGTACTTC.

This clonotype was picked up a small number of times. The gene calls are TRBV12-3 or TRBV12-4 and TRBJ2-2; a weak D match, TRBD2 (5 bases). V shed 2 bases and J shed 6 bases, with 19 bases lying between them. The CDR3 sequence is 17 residues long. CDR3 sequence reads: CASSLRRWGGGSGELFF. The CDR3 DNA reads TGTGCCAGCAGTTTACGGAGGTGGGGTGGAGGTTCCGGGGAGCTGTTTTTT.

V is TRBV7-8 and J is TRBJ2-5, with D perhaps matching TRBD2 (7 bases). Germline V gene lookup returns CDR1 SGHVS and CDR2 FQNEAQ. The germline V and J ends were trimmed by 5 bases and 5 bases, with 15 bases remaining between them. CDR3 length equals 14 residues. CDR3 sequence reads: CASSRGGGGETQYF. CDR3 nucleotide sequence: TGTGCCAGCAGCAGGGGGGGGGGTGGGGAGACCCAGTACTTC.

The chain is built from TRBV6-1 and TRBJ2-7, with D perhaps TRBD1 (5 bases). The V and J ends lost 2 bases and 11 bases respectively, with 10 bases between them. Germline CDR1 reads MNHNS; CDR2 reads SASEGT. The CDR3 has 11 amino acids. CDR3 sequence reads: CASSEIGVEYF. DNA of the CDR3: TGTGCCAGCAGTGAAATAGGGGTAGAGTACTTC.

This rearrangement joins TRBV10-3 to TRBJ2-3; 10 bases fit TRBD2. CDR3 length: 16 residues. The ends lost 3 bases at V and 4 bases at J; junction bases unmatched: 7. Germline V CDR1 and CDR2: ENHRY, SYGVKD. The CDR3, as DNA: TGTGCCATCAGTGATTCGAGCGGGAGGGCGGCAGATACGCAGTATTTT. It yields the protein CAISDSSGRAADTQYF.

As for this clonotype: A much more abundant neighbour one base away suggests this may be a read error. No conserved phenylalanine or tryptophan ends this CDR3, so it is likely a read error. This chain connects TRBV12-3 or TRBV12-4 to TRBJ1-2; TRBD1 matches at 7 bases. CDR3 size: 14 residues. Trimming cost V 6 bases and J 7 bases; bases outside gene matches: 11. The CDR3 DNA sequence: TGTGCCAGCAGCGTCCTACAGGGGATTGGTGGCTACACCTGC. As protein: CASSVLQGIGGYTC.

There are a few counts of this clonotype. This chain joins TRBV28 and TRBJ2-1; 11 positions match TRBD2. V lost 2 bases, J lost 5 bases, and 8 bases stayed unmatched. The germline V gene has CDR1 MDHEN and CDR2 SYDVKM. The CDR3 is 17 residues long. In DNA, the CDR3 is TGTGCCAGCAGTTTACCCCCCACTAGCGGGAGACACAATGAGCAGTTCTTC. Translated: CASSLPPTSGRHNEQFF.

This clonotype appeared many times. The chain is built from TRBV7-2 and TRBJ1-1; D remains ambiguous. Germline V gives CDR1 SGHTA, CDR2 FQGNSA. The CDR3 totals 14 residues. Trimming shortened V by 5 bases and J by 6 bases, and 16 bases separated the two germline ends. CDR3: CASSPRRMAPEAFF. Here the CDR3 DNA reads TGTGCCAGCAGCCCTCGACGTATGGCCCCTGAAGCTTTCTTT.

This clonotype was picked up many times. The chain couples TRBV7-2 to TRBJ2-1; tentative D call: TRBD1 (5 bases). The CDR3 length is 17 residues. The germline V and J ends were trimmed by 4 bases and 6 bases, with 22 bases remaining between them. Germline V gene lookup returns CDR1 SGHTA and CDR2 FQGNSA. The CDR3 protein is CASSSRPLTVLGNEQFF. The CDR3 DNA sequence: TGTGCCAGCAGCTCACGACCACTGACAGTGCTGGGCAATGAGCAGTTCTTC.

In its sample, this clonotype was seen many times. The chain joins TRBV7-2 to TRBJ2-7; 7 nucleotides align to TRBD2. The junction had 12 bases not matched to a gene; V was cut back by 4 bases and J by 0 bases. Per germline, CDR1 SGHTA and CDR2 FQGNSA. The CDR3 consists of 17 residues. CDR3 DNA: TGTGCCAGCAGCTCTGGGAGGGGACGGGGAAGCTCCTACGAGCAGTACTTC. Its translation is CASSSGRGRGSSYEQYF.

In its sample, this clonotype was seen a few times. The rearrangement uses TRBV28 and TRBJ2-3; no reliable D call. Germline-derived CDR1 and CDR2 are MDHEN and SYDVKM. There are 14 residues in the CDR3. The ends were cut back, 1 base at V and 3 bases at J, with 8 bases in the middle. The CDR3 DNA sequence: TGTGCCAGCAGTTTATACGGCAGGACAGATACGCAGTATTTT. Protein: CASSLYGRTDTQYF.

This clonotype showed up just a few times. The V gene is TRBV7-6, the J gene TRBJ2-5; a weak D match, TRBD1 (6 bases). Germline V gene data show CDR1 as SGHVS and CDR2 as FNYEAQ. Between the trimmed V and J ends, which lost 5 bases and 1 base, there was a span of 17 bases. The CDR3 has 16 amino acids. The CDR3 loop is CASSPAQGDTQETQYF. In DNA, the CDR3 is TGTGCCAGCAGCCCCGCACAGGGAGACACCCAAGAGACCCAGTACTTC. Full variable domain (missing parts from reference TRBV7-6 and TRBJ2-5): GAGVSQSPRYKVTKRGQDVALRCDPISGHVSLYWYRQALGQGPEFLTYFNYEAQQDKSGLPNDRFSAERPEGSISTLTIQRTEQRDSAMYRCASSPAQGDTQETQYFGPGTRLLVL.

This clonotype was detected only a few times. The chain joins TRBV6-6 to TRBJ1-2; no reliable D call. CDR3 length: 15 residues. The germline V gene has CDR1 MNHNY and CDR2 SVGAGI (reference sequence). Trimming removed 2 bases at V and 8 bases at J, with 18 bases between. The CDR3 region is CASSYRELILRGYTF. The CDR3 coding sequence is TGTGCCAGCAGTTACAGGGAGCTGATTTTACGAGGCTACACCTTC.

This clonotype was detected a few times. This chain joins TRBV19 and TRBJ1-5, with D unclear. Germline V gives CDR1 LNHDA, CDR2 SQIVND (reference sequence). This CDR3 is 14 amino acids long. Trimming removed 3 bases at V and 5 bases at J, with 11 bases between. DNA of the CDR3: TGTGCCAGTAGTATTTACCCGGGTGATCAGCCCCAGCATTTT. Amino acid sequence: CASSIYPGDQPQHF. Looking up the rest from reference TRBV19 and TRBJ1-5 gives the full variable domain: DGGITQSPKYLFRKEGQNVTLSCEQNLNHDAMYWYRQDPGQGLRLIYYSQIVNDFQKGDIAEGYSVSREKKESFPLTVTSAQKNPTAFYLCASSIYPGDQPQHFGDGTRLSIL.

This rearrangement joins TRBV6-6 to TRBJ2-3; unclear D gene. V was pared by 2 bases and J by 2 bases, with 5 bases between. The CDR3 totals 13 residues. Germline V gene data show CDR1 as MNHNY and CDR2 as SVGAGI (reference sequence). CDR3 amino acids: CASSYTNTDTQYF. CDR3 sequence (DNA): TGTGCCAGCAGTTACACGAACACAGATACGCAGTATTTT.

The rearrangement links TRBV24-1 to TRBJ2-7; tentatively, D is TRBD1 (5 bases). The CDR3 is made up of 12 amino acids. Trimming removed 6 bases at V and 5 bases at J, with 10 bases between. The germline V gene has CDR1 KGHDR and CDR2 SFDVKD. CDR3 DNA sequence: TGTGCCACCAGTCGGCAGGGCGACGAGCAGTACTTC. It is translated as CATSRQGDEQYF.

The rearrangement uses TRBV5-1 and TRBJ2-7; TRBD2 agrees at 11 bases. The V segment lost 8 bases and the J segment 5 bases; nucleotides outside the gene matches: 6. The CDR3 runs 13 residues. CDR1 and CDR2 from the germline V gene are SGHRS and YFSETQ. As DNA, the CDR3 is TGCGCCAGTACCACTAGCGGGAGTAACGAGCAGTACTTC. Its translation is CASTTSGSNEQYF.

In this sample, this clonotype turned up many times. This chain links TRBV7-2 with TRBJ2-5; 9 bases fit TRBD1. The germline CDR1 and CDR2 sequences are SGHTA and FQGNSA. V lost 3 bases and J lost 2; bases outside the gene matches: 7. CDR3 length: 16 residues. The CDR3 region has the DNA TGTGCCAGCAGCTTGGGACAGGGTGGGGGGCAAGAGACCCAGTACTTC. This sequence encodes CASSLGQGGGQETQYF.

The chain recombines TRBV7-3 with TRBJ2-7; D not certain. V lost 5 bases and J lost 1, with 12 bases in between. The germline gives CDR1 SGHTA, CDR2 FQGTGA. This CDR3 region has 14 residues. In DNA, the CDR3 is TGTGCCAGCAGCCTGGACGGGTTTTCCTACGAGCAGTACTTC. Encoded protein: CASSLDGFSYEQYF.

The chain combines TRBV3-1 with TRBJ2-2, with 8 bases that match TRBD1. There are 16 residues in the CDR3. With 4 bases clipped from V and 0 bases from J, the junction kept 4 bases outside the gene matches. Germline assignment: CDR1 LGHDT and CDR2 YNNKEL (reference sequence). DNA of the CDR3: TGTGCCAGCAGCCCGACAGGGGTTGCGAACACCGGGGAGCTGTTTTTT. Translated, it gives CASSPTGVANTGELFF.

This clonotype was recorded a few times. This chain joins TRBV10-2 and TRBJ1-5, with 11 bases matching TRBD1. The CDR3 totals 16 residues. V lost 6 bases, J lost 7 bases, and 11 bases stayed unmatched. Germline CDR1 reads WSHSY; CDR2 reads SAAADI. The CDR3 sequence: CASRDRTGGPLQPQHF. The DNA for the CDR3 is TGCGCCAGCAGAGACAGGACAGGGGGCCCACTGCAGCCCCAGCATTTT.

The chain has TRBV20-1 and TRBJ2-1; 12 nucleotides agree with TRBD2. Trimming took 0 bases from V and 8 from J; bases not matched to a gene: 5. This CDR3 has 15 amino acids. Looked up from germline, CDR1 is DFQATT and CDR2 is SNEGSKA (reference sequence). CDR3 coding DNA: TGCAGTGCTAGAGACTCTAGCGGGGGGGCGGATGAGCAGTTCTTC. The encoded protein is CSARDSSGGADEQFF.

This clonotype was found many times. The gene calls are TRBV7-8 and TRBJ1-1; the D gene is possibly TRBD1 (5 bases). CDR3 length: 15 amino acids. Germline lookup yields CDR1 SGHVS and CDR2 FQNEAQ. V shed 5 bases and J shed 4 bases, with 17 bases lying between them. DNA of the CDR3: TGTGCCAGCAGCCGTGGGGCCCCCGCCGGCACTGAAGCTTTCTTT. This encodes CASSRGAPAGTEAFF.